One and the same sample provided the 30 T cell receptor beta chains below, sequenced in a study of early T cells in non-severe SARS-CoV-2 infection. TCRdb re-called the 5' RACE reads with MiXCR, one entry per CDR3 protein. Of about 84,000 distinct CDR3 sequences in the sample, 9.5% to 13% were seen once. Sequencing input: whole blood. The receptors stem from an adult who was a healthcare worker with PCR-confirmed SARS-CoV-2 infection or an uninfected control (not recorded which).

The table lists this clonotype with many counts. The rearrangement joins TRBV11-2 to TRBJ1-5; no firm D call. This CDR3 contains 13 residues. Germline values: CDR1 SGHAT, CDR2 FQNNGV. Trimming cost V 2 bases and J 4 bases, with 6 bases left between them. As DNA, the CDR3 is TGTGCCAGCAGCTTATTGTTTAATCAGCCCCAGCATTTT. Translated: CASSLLFNQPQHF.

This clonotype was seen ten or more times. The chain's CDR3 is CASSVDRGYNSPLHF. Written as DNA, the CDR3 is TGTGCCAGCAGCGTCGACAGGGGCTATAATTCACCCCTCCACTTT. This chain uses TRBV11-2 with TRBJ1-6; 8 bases are a match to TRBD1. The V and J ends lost 5 bases and 3 bases, in that order; junction bases with no gene match: 3. The CDR3 runs 15 residues. CDR1 and CDR2 (germline): SGHAT, FQNNGV.

The V and J genes are TRBV20-1 and TRBJ2-3, with TRBD2 matching over 12 bases. The CDR3 consists of 15 residues. Germline CDR1 is DFQATT and CDR2 is SNEGSKA (reference sequence). V lost 6 bases to trimming and J lost 6 bases; unmatched junction nucleotides: 10. The CDR3 spells CSASPSGGAFDTQYF. CDR3 in DNA: TGCAGTGCGTCTCCTAGCGGGGGGGCCTTTGATACGCAGTATTTT.

At least ten counts were recorded for this clonotype. This chain links TRBV3-1 with TRBJ2-3, with 7 bases matching TRBD2. CDR3 length: 15 amino acids. The V and J ends lost 0 bases and 4 bases, in that order; junction bases with no gene match: 4. Germline V gives CDR1 LGHDT, CDR2 YNNKEL (reference sequence). CDR3 region: CASSQDQGRADTQYF. Here the CDR3 DNA reads TGTGCCAGCAGCCAAGATCAAGGGAGGGCAGATACGCAGTATTTT.

The J gene is TRBJ2-7, the V gene TRBV6-5, with TRBD1 matching over 9 bases. Trimming at V came to 2 bases and at J to 7 bases, leaving 9 bases not matched to a gene. Looked up from germline, CDR1 is MNHEY and CDR2 is SVGAGI. The CDR3 is 15 residues long. Written as DNA, the CDR3 is TGTGCCAGCAGTTACAATGGACAGGGGCCAGGGGAGCAGTACTTC. Its translation: CASSYNGQGPGEQYF.

This clonotype has at least ten counts. J is TRBJ2-1 and V is TRBV11-2, with D unclear. V lost 4 bases and J 6 bases, leaving 16 bases between the germline ends. CDR3 length: 15 residues. CDR1 is SGHAT and CDR2 is FQNNGV in the germline V gene. Written as DNA, the CDR3 is TGTGCCAGCAGCTCTCAAGAGGTAGAGGTCAATGAGCAGTTCTTC. It yields the protein CASSSQEVEVNEQFF.

The sample holds one count of this clonotype. A read error may be the cause here, since a much bigger clone is one base away. The chain couples TRBV12-3 or TRBV12-4 to TRBJ2-1; the D is unclear. V lost 5 bases to trimming and J lost 4 bases, with 15 bases between them. The CDR3 loop spans 15 amino acids. CDR3 coding DNA: TGTGCCAGCAGTAACCCGGGTCCATCATACAATGAGCAGTTCTTC. As protein: CASSNPGPSYNEQFF.

The V gene is TRBV28, the J gene TRBJ2-3, with 11 nucleotides matching TRBD2. CDR1 MDHEN and CDR2 SYDVKM come from the germline V gene. The V and J ends lost 4 bases and 5 bases, in that order; junction bases with no gene match: 8. The CDR3 consists of 16 residues. The CDR3 protein is CASSSTSGREGDTQYF. The CDR3 DNA follows: TGTGCCAGCAGTTCCACTAGCGGGAGAGAGGGAGATACGCAGTATTTT.

The chain has TRBV12-3 or TRBV12-4 and TRBJ2-1; 10 bases agree with TRBD2. This CDR3 is 16 amino acids long. V was pared by 3 bases and J by 0 bases, with 2 bases of the junction left unmatched. CDR3 in amino acids: CASSLRTSGSYNEQFF. The DNA for the CDR3 is TGTGCCAGCAGTTTGAGGACTAGCGGCTCCTACAATGAGCAGTTCTTC.

The CDR3 DNA sequence: TGTGCCAGCAGCTCGACAGGGGGCCCTGAAGCTTTCTTT. It codes for CASSSTGGPEAFF. The chain has TRBV7-9 and TRBJ1-1; 10 nucleotides match TRBD1. CDR1 is SEHNR and CDR2 is FQNEAQ in the germline V gene (reference sequence). The V gene end was trimmed by 4 bases and the J gene end by 6 bases; junction bases not matched to a gene: 2. This CDR3 is built from 13 residues.

Comments on this clonotype: One end of the junction fails to match germline, which may point to a read error. Here the CDR3 DNA reads TGTGCCAGCAGCTTAGGCGACAGCAGCACAGGTACGCAGTATTTT. Translated, it gives CASSLGDSSTGTQYF. The V call is TRBV7-9, the J call TRBJ2-3; D might be TRBD1 (5 bases). CDR3 size: 15 residues. CDR1 SEHNR and CDR2 FQNEAQ come from the germline V gene (reference sequence). Filled out from reference TRBV7-9 and TRBJ2-3, the complete variable domain reads DTGVSQNPRHKITKRGQNVTFRCDPISEHNRLYWYRQTLGQGPEFLTYFQNEAQLEKSRLLSDRFSAERPKGSFSTLEIQRTEQGDSAMYLCASSLGDSSTGTQYFGPGTRLTVL.

Worth noting for this clonotype: A clone one base away is much larger, so this may be a read error. The V and J genes are TRBV7-9 and TRBJ2-1, with 8 bases matching TRBD2. J lost 5 bases, V lost 4 bases, and 7 bases had no gene match. Germline V gene sequence: CDR1 SEHNR, CDR2 FQNEAQ (reference sequence). CDR3 size: 15 residues. Here the CDR3 DNA reads TGTGCCAGCAGCTCCAGCGGGAGTGAACACAATGAGCAGTTCTTC. Amino acid sequence: CASSSSGSEHNEQFF.

This clonotype was picked up a small number of times. The genes are TRBV11-2 and TRBJ1-6; 9 bases align to TRBD1. There are 11 residues in the CDR3. V was clipped by 5 bases and J by 16 bases; unmatched bases: 3. Germline assignment: CDR1 SGHAT and CDR2 FQNNGV. The CDR3 sequence: CASSPGQGLHF. The CDR3 DNA follows: TGTGCCAGCAGCCCGGGACAGGGTCTCCACTTT.

This clonotype was detected many times. The chain carries TRBV12-3 or TRBV12-4 and TRBJ1-2; the D is unclear. The CDR3 totals 13 residues. V gave up 2 bases and J gave up 4 bases, with 8 bases separating them. The CDR3 protein is CASSLLGSYGYTF. The CDR3 DNA follows: TGTGCCAGCAGTTTACTGGGGTCCTATGGCTACACCTTC.

Written as DNA, the CDR3 is TGTGCCAGCAGTACCGCAGCGGGACTCTACGAGCAGTACTTC. This encodes CASSTAAGLYEQYF. The chain has TRBV28 and TRBJ2-7; TRBD2 agrees at 7 bases. The germline CDR1 and CDR2 sequences are MDHEN and SYDVKM. V gave up 5 bases and J gave up 3 bases; unmatched junction bases: 7. The CDR3 is made up of 14 amino acids.

V and J are TRBV5-8 and TRBJ2-1; the match to TRBD2 covers 13 bases. J lost 2 bases, V lost 4 bases, and 9 bases had no gene match. Germline V gene sequence: CDR1 SGHTS, CDR2 YDEGEE. This CDR3 contains 18 residues. The CDR3, as DNA: TGTGCCAGCAGCCTGGTGGGGACTAGCGGGGCTGCCTACAATGAGCAGTTCTTC. Translation gives CASSLVGTSGAAYNEQFF.

By frequency in the sample, this clonotype is medium-sized. This sequence joins TRBV27 and TRBJ2-7; D call uncertain. Germline lookup yields CDR1 MNHEY and CDR2 SMNVEV (reference sequence). The CDR3 contains 16 residues. V gave up 5 bases and J gave up 0 bases, with 17 bases separating them. The CDR3 is CASSPSPGPYSYEQYF. DNA of the CDR3: TGTGCCAGCAGTCCGTCGCCGGGCCCTTACTCCTACGAGCAGTACTTC.

The CDR3: CSVVRDPPNTQYF. In DNA form, the CDR3 reads TGCAGCGTTGTGAGGGACCCGCCGAATACGCAGTATTTT. This sequence joins TRBV29-1 and TRBJ2-3; D possibly matches TRBD1 or TRBD2 (5 bases each). There are 13 residues in the CDR3. V was trimmed by 4 bases and J by 7 bases, leaving 15 bases between them. The germline gives CDR1 SQVTM, CDR2 ANQGSEA.

The rearrangement joins TRBV6-5 to TRBJ1-3, with D hard to call. The CDR3 is 19 residues long. Germline V gene data show CDR1 as MNHEY and CDR2 as SVGAGI. The V gene lost 0 bases and the J gene lost 0 bases, with 18 bases spanning the gap. CDR3 residues: CASSYSTPGSLDSGNTIYF. The CDR3 nucleotides read TGTGCCAGCAGTTACTCGACACCTGGCAGTCTAGACTCTGGAAACACCATATATTTT.

In its sample, this clonotype was seen a few times. The J gene is TRBJ2-7, the V gene TRBV7-3, with D possibly matching TRBD2 (5 bases). The V gene's germline CDR1 is SGHTA and CDR2 FQGTGA. The CDR3 length is 14 residues. Trimming took off 5 bases at V and 5 bases at J, with 16 bases between the two ends. The CDR3 DNA reads as TGTGCCAGCAGCCCCCGGGGAGACCGGAACGAGCAGTACTTC. Its translation is CASSPRGDRNEQYF.

This clonotype was counted only a few times. The chain employs TRBV12-3 or TRBV12-4 and TRBJ1-5; 12 bases align to TRBD1. J was trimmed by 7 bases and V by 8 bases; bases with no gene match: 0. The CDR3 spans 12 residues. The CDR3 spells CASGTGGQPQHF. CDR3 DNA: TGTGCCAGCGGGACAGGGGGCCAGCCCCAGCATTTT.

This clonotype has only a few counts. The genes are TRBV27 and TRBJ2-5; D may be TRBD1 (7 bases). CDR1 MNHEY and CDR2 SMNVEV come from the germline V gene (reference sequence). The V end lost 3 bases, the J end lost 3 bases, and 20 bases lay between the germline ends. The CDR3 has 17 amino acids. CDR3 coding DNA: TGTGCCAGCAGTTTTGTGAGGGGGGTACAGGGGAAAGAGACCCAGTACTTC. This sequence encodes CASSFVRGVQGKETQYF.

The genes are TRBV19 and TRBJ1-1; D remains ambiguous. There are 15 residues in the CDR3. V was trimmed by 7 bases and J by 0 bases, leaving 15 bases between them. Germline CDR1 reads LNHDA; CDR2 reads SQIVND (reference sequence). The CDR3 nucleotides read TGTGCCAGTACCCCCCAATCGGGGTTGAACACTGAAGCTTTCTTT. The encoded protein is CASTPQSGLNTEAFF. The variable domain in full, completed from reference TRBV19 and TRBJ1-1, reads DGGITQSPKYLFRKEGQNVTLSCEQNLNHDAMYWYRQDPGQGLRLIYYSQIVNDFQKGDIAEGYSVSREKKESFPLTVTSAQKNPTAFYLCASTPQSGLNTEAFFGQGTRLTVV.

This clonotype was recorded at least ten times. The CDR3 here is CASSPDRGRAETQYF. CDR3 bases: TGTGCCAGCAGCCCCGACAGGGGTCGGGCGGAGACCCAGTACTTC. The chain joins TRBV7-3 to TRBJ2-5; 8 bases are a match to TRBD1. Germline values: CDR1 SGHTA, CDR2 FQGTGA. V was clipped by 5 bases and J by 5 bases; unmatched bases: 10. This CDR3 is built from 15 residues.

This clonotype has more than one count but fewer than ten. The chain joins TRBV6-6 to TRBJ1-1; D possibly corresponds to TRBD1 (5 bases). The CDR3 extends over 15 amino acids. Germline loops: CDR1 MNHNY, CDR2 SVGAGI (reference sequence). The germline V and J ends were trimmed by 0 bases and 0 bases, with 8 bases remaining between them. Here the CDR3 DNA reads TGTGCCAGCAGTTACTCGCGGGGGGTGAACACTGAAGCTTTCTTT. Protein product: CASSYSRGVNTEAFF.

This clonotype was detected a few times. The chain is built from TRBV9 and TRBJ2-7, with D possibly TRBD1 on 5 matching bases. V gave up 2 bases and J gave up 6 bases, with 15 bases separating them. Looked up from germline, CDR1 is SGDLS and CDR2 is YYNGEE. This CDR3 comprises 14 residues. CDR3 in DNA: TGTGCCAGCAGCGTCGAGGTCCAGGGATCCGAGCAGTACTTC. Encoded protein: CASSVEVQGSEQYF.

This clonotype appeared many times. The genes are TRBV7-9 and TRBJ1-2; unclear D gene. Trimming took off 0 bases at V and 7 bases at J, with 12 bases between the two ends. The CDR3 loop spans 14 amino acids. Per germline, CDR1 SEHNR and CDR2 FQNEAQ (reference sequence). CDR3: CASSLAGQRSGYTF. The CDR3 DNA sequence: TGTGCCAGCAGCTTAGCAGGCCAGAGGAGTGGCTACACCTTC.

The chain links TRBV3-1 to TRBJ2-4, with D uncertain. The CDR3 runs 14 residues. Germline assignment: CDR1 LGHDT and CDR2 YNNKEL (reference sequence). V was cut by 2 bases and J by 2 bases, with 7 bases left in between. CDR3 in amino acids: CASSQRGTKNIQYF. CDR3 DNA sequence: TGTGCCAGCAGCCAACGAGGTACCAAAAACATTCAGTACTTC.

There are many counts of this clonotype. J is TRBJ2-1 and V is TRBV7-3; D possibly uses TRBD1 or TRBD2 (6 bases each). Per the germline V gene, CDR1 is SGHTA and CDR2 is FQGTGA. The CDR3 extends over 18 amino acids. V was clipped by 4 bases and J by 4 bases, with 23 bases between them. The CDR3, as DNA: TGTGCCAGCAGCTCCCCAACCGGGGGCTCCAGAAGATACAATGAGCAGTTCTTC. Translated, it gives CASSSPTGGSRRYNEQFF.

As for this clonotype: Since a much larger clone is just one base distant, this may be a read error. The rearrangement uses TRBV18 and TRBJ2-1, with D perhaps TRBD2 (6 bases). Germline V gene sequence: CDR1 KGHSH, CDR2 LQKENI. The CDR3 is 15 amino acids. The CDR3, as DNA: TGTGTCAGCTCACTCCTAGCGAGCTCCTACAATGAGCAGTTCTTC. This translates into CVSSLLASSYNEQFF.